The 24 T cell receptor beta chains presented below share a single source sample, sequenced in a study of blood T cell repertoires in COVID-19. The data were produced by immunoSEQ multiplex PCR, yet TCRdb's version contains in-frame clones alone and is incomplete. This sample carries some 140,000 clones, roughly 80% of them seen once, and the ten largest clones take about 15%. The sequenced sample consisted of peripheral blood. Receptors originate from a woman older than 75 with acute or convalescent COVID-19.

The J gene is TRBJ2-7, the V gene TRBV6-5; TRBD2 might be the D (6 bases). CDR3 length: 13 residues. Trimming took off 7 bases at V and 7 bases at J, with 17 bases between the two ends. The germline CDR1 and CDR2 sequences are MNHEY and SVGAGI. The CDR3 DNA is TGTGCCAGCAAGCTGGGACTGACTACAGAGCAGTACTTC. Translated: CASKLGLTTEQYF.

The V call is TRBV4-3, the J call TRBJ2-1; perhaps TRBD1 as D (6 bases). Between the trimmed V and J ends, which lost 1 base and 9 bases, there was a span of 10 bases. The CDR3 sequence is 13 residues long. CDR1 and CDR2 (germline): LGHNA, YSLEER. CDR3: CASSQVGAGEQFF. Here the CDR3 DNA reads TGCGCCAGCAGCCAAGTGGGGGCGGGTGAGCAGTTCTTC.

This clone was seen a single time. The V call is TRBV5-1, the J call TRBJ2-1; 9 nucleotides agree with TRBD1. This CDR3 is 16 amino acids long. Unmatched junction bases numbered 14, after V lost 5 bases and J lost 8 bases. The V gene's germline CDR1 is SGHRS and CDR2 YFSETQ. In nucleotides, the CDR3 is TGCGCCAGCAGACTCAATCCCGGGACAGGGTTCGATGAGCAGTTCTTC. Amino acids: CASRLNPGTGFDEQFF.

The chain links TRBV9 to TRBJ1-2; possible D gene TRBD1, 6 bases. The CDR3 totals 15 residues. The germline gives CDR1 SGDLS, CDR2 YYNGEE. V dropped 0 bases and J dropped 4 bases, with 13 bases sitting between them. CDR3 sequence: CASSVGPGVAYGYTF. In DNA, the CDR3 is TGTGCCAGCAGCGTAGGCCCAGGGGTGGCCTATGGCTACACCTTC.

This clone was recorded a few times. The CDR3 protein is CASSRLTGYGYTF. As DNA, the CDR3 is TGCGCCAGCAGCCGCCTGACAGGGTATGGCTACACCTTC. The chain couples TRBV4-1 to TRBJ1-2, with 7 nucleotides matching TRBD1. The ends lost 4 bases at V and 5 bases at J; junction bases unmatched: 4. The CDR3 sequence is 13 residues long. Germline V gives CDR1 MGHRA, CDR2 YSYEKL.

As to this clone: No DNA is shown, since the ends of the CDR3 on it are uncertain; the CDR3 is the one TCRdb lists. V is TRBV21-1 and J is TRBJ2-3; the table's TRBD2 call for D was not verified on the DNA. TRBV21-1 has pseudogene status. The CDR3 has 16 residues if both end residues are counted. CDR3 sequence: CASNKAVGGGTDTQYF.

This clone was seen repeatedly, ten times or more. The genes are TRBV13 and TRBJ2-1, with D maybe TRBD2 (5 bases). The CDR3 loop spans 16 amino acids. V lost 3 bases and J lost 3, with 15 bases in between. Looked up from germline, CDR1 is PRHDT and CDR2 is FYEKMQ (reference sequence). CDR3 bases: TGTGCCAGCAGCTTTTCCACTAGAATGGGCTACAATGAGCAGTTCTTC. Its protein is CASSFSTRMGYNEQFF.

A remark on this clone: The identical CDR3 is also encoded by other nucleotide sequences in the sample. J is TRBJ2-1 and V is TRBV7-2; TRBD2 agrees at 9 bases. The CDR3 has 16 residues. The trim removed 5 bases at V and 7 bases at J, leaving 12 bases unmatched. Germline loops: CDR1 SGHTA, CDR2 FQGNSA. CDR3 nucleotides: TGTGCCAGCAGCCCCCAAGGGGCGGGGGGGCGAAATGAGCAGTTCTTC. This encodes CASSPQGAGGRNEQFF.

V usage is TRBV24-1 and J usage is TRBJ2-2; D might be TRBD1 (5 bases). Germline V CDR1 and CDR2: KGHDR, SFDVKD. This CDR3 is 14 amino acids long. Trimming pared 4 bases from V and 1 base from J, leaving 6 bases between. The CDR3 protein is CATSDRVNTGELFF. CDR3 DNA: TGTGCCACCAGTGACAGGGTGAACACCGGGGAGCTGTTTTTT.

The CDR3: CASIRTFGTGAQHF. CDR3 nucleotides: TGTGCCAGCATCCGTACGTTCGGGACAGGGGCCCAGCATTTT. The genes are TRBV6-5 and TRBJ1-5, with TRBD1 identical over 10 bases. The CDR3 consists of 14 residues. The V segment lost 7 bases and the J segment 11 bases; nucleotides outside the gene matches: 11. CDR1 is MNHEY and CDR2 is SVGAGI in the germline V gene.

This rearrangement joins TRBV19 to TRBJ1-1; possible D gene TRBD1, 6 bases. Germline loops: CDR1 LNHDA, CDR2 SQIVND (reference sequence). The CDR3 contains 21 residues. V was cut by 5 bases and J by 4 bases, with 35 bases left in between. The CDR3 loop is CASSQPIGAGLVKGEGTEAFF. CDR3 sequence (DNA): TGTGCCAGTAGTCAACCGATCGGGGCCGGACTTGTTAAGGGGGAAGGCACTGAAGCTTTCTTT.

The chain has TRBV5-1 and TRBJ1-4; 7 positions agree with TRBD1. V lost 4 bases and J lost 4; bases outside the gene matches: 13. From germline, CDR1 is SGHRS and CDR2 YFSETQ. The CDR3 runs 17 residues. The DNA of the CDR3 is TGCGCCAGCAGCCTCCTAACAGGGGAGTTGGGTAATGAAAAACTGTTTTTT. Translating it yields CASSLLTGELGNEKLFF.

CDR3 sequence reads: CASSIGLAGGSTGELFF. The CDR3 DNA reads TGTGCCAGTAGTATAGGACTAGCGGGGGGGTCCACCGGGGAGCTGTTTTTT. The rearrangement links TRBV19 to TRBJ2-2; 14 bases fit TRBD2. V was pared by 1 base and J by 4 bases, with 2 bases of the junction left unmatched. The CDR3 totals 17 residues. From germline, CDR1 is LNHDA and CDR2 SQIVND (reference sequence).

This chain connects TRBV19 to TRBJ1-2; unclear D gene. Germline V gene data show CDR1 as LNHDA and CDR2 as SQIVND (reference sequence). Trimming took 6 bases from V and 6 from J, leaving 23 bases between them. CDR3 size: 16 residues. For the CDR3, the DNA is TGTGCCAGTAGCCACGTTCAGGATCCCATACCCGATGGCTACACCTTC. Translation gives CASSHVQDPIPDGYTF.

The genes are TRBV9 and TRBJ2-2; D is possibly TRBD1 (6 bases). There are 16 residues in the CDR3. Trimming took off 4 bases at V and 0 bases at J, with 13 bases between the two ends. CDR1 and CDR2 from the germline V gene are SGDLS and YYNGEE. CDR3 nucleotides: TGTGCCAGCAGCTCGTTGGGACAAACGAACACCGGGGAGCTGTTTTTT. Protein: CASSSLGQTNTGELFF.

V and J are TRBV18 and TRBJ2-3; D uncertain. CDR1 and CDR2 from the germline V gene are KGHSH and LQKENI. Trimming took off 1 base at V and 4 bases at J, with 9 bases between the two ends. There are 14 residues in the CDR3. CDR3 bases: TGTGCCAGCTCACCACGGGCCGGCGCAGATACGCAGTATTTT. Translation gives CASSPRAGADTQYF.

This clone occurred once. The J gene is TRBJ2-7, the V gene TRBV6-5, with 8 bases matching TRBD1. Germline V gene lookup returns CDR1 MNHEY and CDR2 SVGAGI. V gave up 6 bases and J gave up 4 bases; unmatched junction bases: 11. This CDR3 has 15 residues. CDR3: CASSSRTGMLYEQYF. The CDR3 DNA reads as TGTGCCAGCAGCTCCCGGACAGGGATGTTGTACGAGCAGTACTTC.

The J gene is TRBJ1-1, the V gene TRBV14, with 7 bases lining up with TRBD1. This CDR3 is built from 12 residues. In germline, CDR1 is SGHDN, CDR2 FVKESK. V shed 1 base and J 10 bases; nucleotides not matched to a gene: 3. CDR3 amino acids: CASSQVTGVAFF. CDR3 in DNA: TGTGCCAGCAGCCAAGTAACAGGGGTAGCTTTCTTT.

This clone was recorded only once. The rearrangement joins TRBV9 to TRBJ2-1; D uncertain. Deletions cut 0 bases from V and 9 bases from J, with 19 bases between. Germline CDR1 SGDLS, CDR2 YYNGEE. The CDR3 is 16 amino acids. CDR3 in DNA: TGTGCCAGCAGCGTAGCTCATACTAAAACGGCCCGTGAGCAGTTCTTC. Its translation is CASSVAHTKTAREQFF.

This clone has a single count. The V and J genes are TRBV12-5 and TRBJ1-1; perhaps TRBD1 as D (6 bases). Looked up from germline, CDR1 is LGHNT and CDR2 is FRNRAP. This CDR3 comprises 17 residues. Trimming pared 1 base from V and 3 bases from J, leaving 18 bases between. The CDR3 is CASGLALARDTYTEAFF. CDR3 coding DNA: TGTGCTAGTGGTTTGGCTTTGGCGAGGGACACCTACACTGAAGCTTTCTTT.

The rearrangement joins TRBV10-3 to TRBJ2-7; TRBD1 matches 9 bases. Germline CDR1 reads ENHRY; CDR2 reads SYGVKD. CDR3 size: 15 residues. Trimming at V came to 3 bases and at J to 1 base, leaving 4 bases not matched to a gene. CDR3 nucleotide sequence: TGTGCCATCAGTGATAAGGGACAGGGATCCTACGAGCAGTACTTC. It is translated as CAISDKGQGSYEQYF.

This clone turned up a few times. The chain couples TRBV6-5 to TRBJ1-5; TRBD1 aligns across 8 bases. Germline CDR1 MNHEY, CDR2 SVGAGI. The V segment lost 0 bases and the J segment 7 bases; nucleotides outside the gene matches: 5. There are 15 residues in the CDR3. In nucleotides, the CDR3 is TGTGCCAGCAGTTACTCACAGGGGGACGGACAGCCCCAGCATTTT. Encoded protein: CASSYSQGDGQPQHF.

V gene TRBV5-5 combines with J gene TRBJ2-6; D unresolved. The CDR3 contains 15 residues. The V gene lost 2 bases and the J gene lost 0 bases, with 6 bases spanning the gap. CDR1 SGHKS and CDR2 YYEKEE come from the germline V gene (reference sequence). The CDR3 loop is CASSFDSSGANVLTF. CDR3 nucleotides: TGTGCCAGCAGCTTCGACTCCTCTGGGGCCAACGTCCTGACTTTC. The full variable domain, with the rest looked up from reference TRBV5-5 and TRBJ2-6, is DAGVTQSPTHLIKTRGQQVTLRCSPISGHKSVSWYQQVLGQGPQFIFQYYEKEERGRGNFPDRFSARQFPNYSSELNVNALLLGDSALYLCASSFDSSGANVLTFGAGSRLTVL.

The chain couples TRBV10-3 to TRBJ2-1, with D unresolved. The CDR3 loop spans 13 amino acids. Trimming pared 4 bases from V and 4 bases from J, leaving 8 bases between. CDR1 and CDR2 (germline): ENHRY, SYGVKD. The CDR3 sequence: CAISAAEYNEQFF. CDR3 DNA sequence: TGTGCCATCAGTGCGGCGGAATACAATGAGCAGTTCTTC.